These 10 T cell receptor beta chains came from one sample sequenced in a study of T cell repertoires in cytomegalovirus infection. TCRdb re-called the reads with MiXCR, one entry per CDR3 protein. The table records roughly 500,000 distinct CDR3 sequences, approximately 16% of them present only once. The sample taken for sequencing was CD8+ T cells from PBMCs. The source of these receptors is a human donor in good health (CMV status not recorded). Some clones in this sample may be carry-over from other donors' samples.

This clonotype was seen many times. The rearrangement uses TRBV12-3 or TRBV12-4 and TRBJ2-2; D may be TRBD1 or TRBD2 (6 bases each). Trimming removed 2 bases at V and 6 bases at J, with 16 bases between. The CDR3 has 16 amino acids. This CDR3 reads CASSLSSGGSAGELFF. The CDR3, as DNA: TGTGCCAGCAGTTTATCTTCCGGGGGCAGTGCCGGGGAGCTGTTTTTT.

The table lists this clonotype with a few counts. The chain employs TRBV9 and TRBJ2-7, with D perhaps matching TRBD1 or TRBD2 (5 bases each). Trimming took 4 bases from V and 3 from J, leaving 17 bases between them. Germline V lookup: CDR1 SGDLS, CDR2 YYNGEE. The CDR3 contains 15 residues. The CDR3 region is CASSLGVGVYYEQYF. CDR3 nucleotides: TGTGCCAGCAGCCTAGGGGTGGGAGTGTACTACGAGCAGTACTTC.

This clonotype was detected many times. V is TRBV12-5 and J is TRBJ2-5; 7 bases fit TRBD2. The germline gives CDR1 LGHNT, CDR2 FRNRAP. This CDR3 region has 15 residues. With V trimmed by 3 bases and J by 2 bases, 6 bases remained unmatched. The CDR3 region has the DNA TGTGCTAGTGGTTTCCCTCGCGGGAGTCAAGAGACCCAGTACTTC. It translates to CASGFPRGSQETQYF.

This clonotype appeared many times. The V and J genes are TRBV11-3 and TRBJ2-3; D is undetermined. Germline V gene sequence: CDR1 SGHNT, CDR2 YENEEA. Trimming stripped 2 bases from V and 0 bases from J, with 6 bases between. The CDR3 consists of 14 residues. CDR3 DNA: TGTGCCAGCAGCTTACCGGTGAGCACAGATACGCAGTATTTT. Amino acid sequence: CASSLPVSTDTQYF.

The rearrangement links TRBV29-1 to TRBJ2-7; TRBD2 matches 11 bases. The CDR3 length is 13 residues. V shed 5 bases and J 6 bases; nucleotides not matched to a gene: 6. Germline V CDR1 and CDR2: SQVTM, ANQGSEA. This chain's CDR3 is CSVLAGGPGEQYF. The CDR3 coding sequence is TGCAGCGTTTTAGCGGGAGGGCCTGGCGAGCAGTACTTC.

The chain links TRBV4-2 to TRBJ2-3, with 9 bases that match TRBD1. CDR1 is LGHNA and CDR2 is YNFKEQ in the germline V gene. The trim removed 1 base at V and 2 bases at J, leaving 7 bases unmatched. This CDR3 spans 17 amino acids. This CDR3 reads CASSQGTGTGFTDTQYF. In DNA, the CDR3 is TGTGCCAGCAGCCAAGGCACCGGGACAGGGTTCACAGATACGCAGTATTTT.

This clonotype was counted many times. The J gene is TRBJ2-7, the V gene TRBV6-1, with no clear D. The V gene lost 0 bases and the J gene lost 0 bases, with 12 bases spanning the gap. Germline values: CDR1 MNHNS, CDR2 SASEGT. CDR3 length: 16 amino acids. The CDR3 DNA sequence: TGTGCCAGCAGTGAAGCCTTCGGTGGATACTCCTACGAGCAGTACTTC. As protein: CASSEAFGGYSYEQYF.

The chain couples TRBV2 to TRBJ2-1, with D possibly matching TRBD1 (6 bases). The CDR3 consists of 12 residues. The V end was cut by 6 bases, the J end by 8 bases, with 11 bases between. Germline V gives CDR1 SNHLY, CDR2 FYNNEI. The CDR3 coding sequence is TGTGCCAGCAGAGGGGGAAGGGATGAGCAGTTCTTC. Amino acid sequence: CASRGGRDEQFF.

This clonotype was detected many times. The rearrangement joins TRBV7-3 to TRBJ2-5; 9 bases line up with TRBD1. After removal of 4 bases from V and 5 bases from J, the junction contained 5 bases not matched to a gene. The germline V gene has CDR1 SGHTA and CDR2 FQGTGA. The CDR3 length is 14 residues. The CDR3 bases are TGTGCCAGCAGCTCGACAGGGGGAAGGGAGACCCAGTACTTC. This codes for CASSSTGGRETQYF.

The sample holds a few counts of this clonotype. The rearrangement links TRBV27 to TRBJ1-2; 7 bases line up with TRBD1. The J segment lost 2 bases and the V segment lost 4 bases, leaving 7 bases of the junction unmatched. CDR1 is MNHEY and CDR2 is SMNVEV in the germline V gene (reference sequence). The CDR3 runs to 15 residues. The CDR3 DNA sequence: TGTGCCAGCAGTTCCCCGGACAGGTTGAACTATGGCTACACCTTC. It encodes CASSSPDRLNYGYTF.